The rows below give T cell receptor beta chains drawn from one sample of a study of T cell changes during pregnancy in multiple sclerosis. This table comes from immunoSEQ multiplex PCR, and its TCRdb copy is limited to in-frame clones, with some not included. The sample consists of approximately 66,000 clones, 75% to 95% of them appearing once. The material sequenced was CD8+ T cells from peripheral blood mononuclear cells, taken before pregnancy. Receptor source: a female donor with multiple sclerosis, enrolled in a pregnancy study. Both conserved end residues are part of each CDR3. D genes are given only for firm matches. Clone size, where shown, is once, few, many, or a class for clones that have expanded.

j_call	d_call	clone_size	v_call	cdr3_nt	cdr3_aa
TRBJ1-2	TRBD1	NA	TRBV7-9	TGTGCCAGCAGCTCGCCCGACAGGGTCGGCTACACCTTC	CASSSPDRVGYTF
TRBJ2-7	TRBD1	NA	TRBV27	TGTGCCAGCAGTTTTGGGACAGGGGCCTACGAGCAGTACTTC	CASSFGTGAYEQYF
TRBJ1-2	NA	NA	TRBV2	TGTGCCAGCAGTGAAGCGGGGGGTTCCTATGGCTACACCTTC	CASSEAGGSYGYTF
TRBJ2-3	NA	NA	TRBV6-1	TGTGCCAGCAGTGACCCCCGGGACAGCCCACGGGGGGATACGCAGTATTTT	CASSDPRDSPRGDTQYF
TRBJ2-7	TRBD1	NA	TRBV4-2	TGTGCCAGCAGCCAAATACAGGGGCGCGAGCAGTACTTC	CASSQIQGREQYF
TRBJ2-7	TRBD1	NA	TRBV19	TGTGCCAGTAGTCCGACAGGGGGCGACGGCTACGAGCAGTACTTC	CASSPTGGDGYEQYF
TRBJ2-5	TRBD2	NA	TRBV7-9	TGTGCCAGCAGCTTAGGCGGCGGGGGGGAGGAGACCCAGTACTTC	CASSLGGGGEETQYF
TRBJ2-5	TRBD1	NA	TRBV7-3	TGTGCCAGCAGCTTATCAGGGGGCGAAGAGACCCAGTACTTC	CASSLSGGEETQYF
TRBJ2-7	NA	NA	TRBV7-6	TGTGCCAGCAGCTTAGAGTCAGATACCTACGAGCAGTACTTC	CASSLESDTYEQYF
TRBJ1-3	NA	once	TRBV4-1	TGCGCCAGCAGCCAAGTATCAGCGATAACCTCTGGAAACACCATATATTTT	CASSQVSAITSGNTIYF
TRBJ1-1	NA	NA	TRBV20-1	TGCAGTGGCGAGGAGGGCACTGAAGCTTTCTTT	CSGEEGTEAFF
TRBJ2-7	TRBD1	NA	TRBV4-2	TGTGCCAGCAGCCACGGAGTACAGGGGGCTGGGCACGAGCAGTACTTC	CASSHGVQGAGHEQYF
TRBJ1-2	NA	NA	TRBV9	TGTGCCAGCAGCGGTTACAGGTTAGCTAACTATGGCTACACCTTC	CASSGYRLANYGYTF
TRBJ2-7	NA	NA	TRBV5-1	TGCGCCAGCAGCTTTAGTTCGGGCTCCTACGAGCAGTACTTC	CASSFSSGSYEQYF
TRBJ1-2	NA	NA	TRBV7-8	TGTGCCAGCAACAATCTCACCGGGATCCTCTATGGCTACACCTTC	CASNNLTGILYGYTF
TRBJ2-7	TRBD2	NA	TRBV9	TGTGCCAGCAGCCCCACAACTAGCGGGGGGGCCTACGAGCAGTACTTC	CASSPTTSGGAYEQYF